The source of this TCR beta chain is a study of PD-L1 blockade in urothelial cancer. Study results and limitations: Greater 3-week expansion of tumor-associated blood clones was recorded for durable-benefit patients.

Per germline, CDR1 LNHNV and CDR2 YYDKDF (reference sequence). The germline V and J ends were trimmed by 4 bases and 3 bases, with 4 bases remaining between them. This CDR3 has 12 residues. Method: immunoSEQ multiplex PCR; TCRdb's copy keeps in-frame clones and lacks some. Of some 120,000 clones listed, 75% to 90% were seen once; the top ten hold approximately 1.7%. To note about this clone: Its antigen remains unidentified.

Time point described: peripheral blood 6 weeks after treatment start. The chain uses TRBV15 and TRBJ2-1; D not certain. The source is a man aged 55-75 years with urothelial cancer. The source was PBMCs, collected around atezolizumab (anti-PD-L1) treatment. The CDR3, as DNA: TGTGCCACCAGCACGCGCTACAATGAGCAGTTCTTC. This codes for CATSTRYNEQFF.